This T cell receptor (beta chain) was sequenced during a study of PD-1 blockade in classical Hodgkin lymphoma. Overall study results and limits: It was reported that newly diagnosed patients had less baseline TCR diversity than healthy donors. What caused the repertoire differences, perhaps disease activity or prior therapy, remains undefined. TCR diversity in CD4+, not CD8+, cells rose significantly by C4D1. Any patient who commenced nivolumab under 1 year after ASCT was excluded.

The CDR3 runs 16 residues. Between the trimmed V and J ends, which lost 0 bases and 4 bases, there was a span of 13 bases. Germline CDR1 and CDR2: SGHRS and YFSETQ. The time point: cycle 4 day 1 (C4D1), after more than five weeks of nivolumab. Autologous stem cell transplantation was followed by relapse in every patient, and brentuximab vedotin exposure varied. This table comes from immunoSEQ multiplex PCR, and its TCRdb copy is limited to in-frame clones, with some not included. The repertoire consists of roughly 9,100 clones, with around four fifths occurring once and the leading ten covering 45%. Concerning this clone: The antigen remains unidentified.

The sample in question was peripheral blood mononuclear cells (PBMCs), obtained before the fourth cycle of nivolumab. This TCR was recovered from a human donor with classical Hodgkin lymphoma. The rearrangement uses TRBV5-1 and TRBJ2-2; D possibly uses TRBD1 or TRBD2 (6 bases each). The CDR3 here is CASSLAGAPVTGELFF. The CDR3 DNA follows: TGCGCCAGCAGCTTGGCGGGGGCCCCCGTCACCGGGGAGCTGTTTTTT.